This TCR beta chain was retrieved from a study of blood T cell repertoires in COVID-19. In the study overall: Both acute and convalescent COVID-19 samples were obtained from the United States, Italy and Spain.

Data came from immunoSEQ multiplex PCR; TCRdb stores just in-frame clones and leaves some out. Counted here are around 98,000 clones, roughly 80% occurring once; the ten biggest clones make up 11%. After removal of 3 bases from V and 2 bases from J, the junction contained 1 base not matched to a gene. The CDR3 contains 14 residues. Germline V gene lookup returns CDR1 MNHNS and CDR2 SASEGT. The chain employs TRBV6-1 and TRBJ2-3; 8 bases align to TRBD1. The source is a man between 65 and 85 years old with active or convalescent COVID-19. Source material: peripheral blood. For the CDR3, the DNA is TGTGCCAGCAGTGACAGGGGGCCCACAGATACGCAGTATTTT. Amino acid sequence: CASSDRGPTDTQYF.